The 29 T cell receptor beta chains given below trace back to one sample, sequenced in a study of cytomegalovirus exposure and HLA in healthy donors. The protocol was immunoSEQ multiplex PCR, while the TCRdb copy is restricted to in-frame clones and leaves out a portion. The repertoire holds fewer than 140,000 clones, with less than 90% as singletons. Sequenced input: PBMCs. The receptors stem from a woman younger than 30 in good health and CMV-seropositive.

This chain joins TRBV6-1 and TRBJ2-5; TRBD1 agrees at 10 bases. Germline CDR1 is MNHNS and CDR2 is SASEGT. Trimming took 1 base from V and 5 from J; bases not matched to a gene: 4. The CDR3 loop spans 15 amino acids. CDR3 sequence (DNA): TGTGCCAGCAGTGAAGGGACAGGGGGTTATGAGACCCAGTACTTC. Encoded protein: CASSEGTGGYETQYF.

The chain recombines TRBV7-8 with TRBJ1-6; TRBD1 matches 7 bases. Germline values: CDR1 SGHVS, CDR2 FQNEAQ. J lost 8 bases, V lost 1 base, and 11 bases had no gene match. The CDR3 contains 17 residues. The CDR3 DNA reads as TGTGCCAGCAGCTTAGGGTGGGACAGCCCGTGGGATTCACCCCTCCACTTT. Translation gives CASSLGWDSPWDSPLHF.

The chain joins TRBV4-2 to TRBJ2-5; a possible D gene is TRBD1 (6 bases). Germline V lookup: CDR1 LGHNA, CDR2 YNFKEQ. This CDR3 comprises 15 residues. Deletions cut 0 bases from V and 4 bases from J, with 12 bases between. The CDR3 sequence: CASSQDTRDTETQYF. CDR3 in DNA: TGTGCCAGCAGCCAAGATACGAGGGACACAGAGACCCAGTACTTC.

The CDR3 DNA reads as TGTGCCAGCAGTGTCACGAGGGACAGAAAGAACTACGAGCAGTACTTC. Translated, it gives CASSVTRDRKNYEQYF. The V gene is TRBV2, the J gene TRBJ2-7; 7 bases align to TRBD1. CDR1 and CDR2 (germline): SNHLY, FYNNEI. J gave up 3 bases and V 4 bases, and 12 bases lay outside the gene matches. The CDR3 loop spans 16 amino acids.

This clone was observed a single time. The chain joins TRBV2 to TRBJ1-5, with a weak D call TRBD1 (5 bases). CDR1 and CDR2 from the germline V gene are SNHLY and FYNNEI. CDR3 length equals 13 residues. With 4 bases removed from V and 11 bases from J, the gap between germline ends came to 15 bases. The CDR3 bases are TGTGCCAGCAGTGCCCATGAGGACAAGACCCAGCATTTT. Amino acid sequence: CASSAHEDKTQHF.

In DNA form, the CDR3 reads TGTGCCAGCAGTCTGATCCAGGGGTCTGAAGCTTTCTTT. This sequence encodes CASSLIQGSEAFF. The chain links TRBV28 to TRBJ1-1; D is perhaps TRBD1 (6 bases). CDR3 length equals 13 residues. Trimming cost V 5 bases and J 6 bases, with 13 bases left between them. CDR1 is MDHEN, CDR2 SYDVKM, per germline. Using reference TRBV28 and TRBJ1-1 for the parts outside the CDR3, the full variable domain is DVKVTQSSRYLVKRTGEKVFLECVQDMDHENMFWYRQDPGLGLRLIYFSYDVKMKEKGDIPEGYSVSREKKERFSLILESASTNQTSMYLCASSLIQGSEAFFGQGTRLTVV.

The rearrangement links TRBV6-5 to TRBJ1-1, with TRBD1 as a possible D gene (5 bases). The CDR3 sequence is 13 residues long. Germline V CDR1 and CDR2: MNHEY, SVGAGI. V gave up 2 bases and J gave up 8 bases, with 12 bases separating them. In DNA form, the CDR3 reads TGTGCCAGCAGTTACAACGAAGGGGAAGAAGCTTTCTTT. This sequence encodes CASSYNEGEEAFF.

This chain uses TRBV2 with TRBJ1-2; weak D call: TRBD1 (5 bases). V gave up 1 base and J gave up 7 bases, with 10 bases separating them. Per the germline V gene, CDR1 is SNHLY and CDR2 is FYNNEI. This CDR3 is 13 amino acids long. This CDR3 reads CASSEGDWPGYTF. The CDR3 region has the DNA TGTGCCAGCAGTGAAGGGGACTGGCCTGGCTACACCTTC.

J is TRBJ2-1 and V is TRBV15; weak D call: TRBD2 (5 bases). Germline-derived CDR1 and CDR2 are LNHNV and YYDKDF (reference sequence). The CDR3 sequence is 16 residues long. Trimming took 1 base from V and 0 from J, leaving 10 bases between them. CDR3: CATSRAGVSSYNEQFF. CDR3 DNA sequence: TGTGCCACCAGCAGAGCCGGGGTTAGCTCCTACAATGAGCAGTTCTTC.

This clone was detected only once. Here the CDR3 reads CASSLGGQGANEQFF. The CDR3 bases are TGTGCCAGCAGCTTAGGGGGACAGGGTGCGAATGAGCAGTTCTTC. The rearrangement joins TRBV7-9 to TRBJ2-1; 9 bases map to TRBD1. Trimming at V came to 1 base and at J to 7 bases, leaving 5 bases not matched to a gene. Looked up from germline, CDR1 is SEHNR and CDR2 is FQNEAQ (reference sequence). CDR3 size: 15 residues.

This chain joins TRBV5-6 and TRBJ1-4; TRBD1 matches at 7 bases. The CDR3 length is 16 residues. V was pared by 3 bases and J by 5 bases, with 10 bases of the junction left unmatched. Per germline, CDR1 SGHDT and CDR2 YYEEEE. The CDR3 nucleotides read TGTGCCAGCAGCTCGCACTTCGGGACAGAGAATGAAAAACTGTTTTTT. It yields the protein CASSSHFGTENEKLFF.

J is TRBJ2-2 and V is TRBV5-4; D possibly corresponds to TRBD2 (5 bases). V dropped 6 bases and J dropped 5 bases, with 23 bases sitting between them. The CDR3 covers 17 residues. The germline gives CDR1 SGHNT, CDR2 YYREEE (reference sequence). As DNA, the CDR3 is TGTGCCAGCACCGCGGGTCTCTTGGGCCGTCAGACCGGGGAGCTGTTTTTT. Amino acid sequence: CASTAGLLGRQTGELFF.

The rearrangement links TRBV4-1 to TRBJ2-7, with D perhaps TRBD1 (6 bases). This CDR3 spans 13 amino acids. Germline assignment: CDR1 MGHRA and CDR2 YSYEKL. V lost 1 base and J 4 bases, leaving 8 bases between the germline ends. CDR3 in DNA: TGCGCCAGCAGCCAAGCACAGGGATACGAGCAGTACGTC. This sequence encodes CASSQAQGYEQYV.

The chain recombines TRBV15 with TRBJ2-3, with TRBD1 identical over 8 bases. The CDR3 runs 18 residues. The V gene's germline CDR1 is LNHNV and CDR2 YYDKDF (reference sequence). The V segment lost 2 bases and the J segment 0 bases; nucleotides outside the gene matches: 10. CDR3 sequence: CATSRRTGGGKSTDTQYF. The CDR3 region has the DNA TGTGCCACCAGCAGACGAACAGGGGGAGGCAAAAGCACAGATACGCAGTATTTT.

This chain links TRBV6-6 with TRBJ2-7; 7 positions agree with TRBD1. The junction had 2 bases not matched to a gene; V was cut back by 6 bases and J by 3 bases. Germline V lookup: CDR1 MNHNY, CDR2 SVGAGI (reference sequence). The CDR3 has 12 amino acids. The CDR3 sequence: CASSTGDYEQYF. The CDR3 DNA is TGTGCCAGCAGCACAGGGGACTACGAGCAGTACTTC.

The sample holds a few counts of this clone. An end of the junction differs from the germline gene, which may be a read error. The chain combines TRBV7-2 with TRBJ1-5; D not resolved. The germline CDR1 and CDR2 sequences are SGHTA and FQGNSA. CDR3 length equals 8 residues. DNA for the CDR3: TGTGCCAGCAGCTTTAGAACTTTT. Its protein is CASSFRTF. The complete variable domain, with remaining parts taken from reference TRBV7-2 and TRBJ1-5, reads GAGVSQSPSNKVTEKGKDVELRCDPISGHTALYWYRQSLGQGLEFLIYFQGNSAPDKSGLPSDRFSAERTGGSVSTLTIQRTQQEDSAVYLCASSFRTFGDGTRLSIL.

This clone has a single count. The chain combines TRBV19 with TRBJ2-7, with 10 positions matching TRBD1. J lost 6 bases, V lost 6 bases, and 8 bases had no gene match. Germline V gene data show CDR1 as LNHDA and CDR2 as SQIVND (reference sequence). The CDR3 is made up of 14 amino acids. In DNA, the CDR3 is TGTGCCAGTAGCACGACAGGGGGCCCATCCGAGCAGTACTTC. It yields the protein CASSTTGGPSEQYF.

The V gene is TRBV6-5, the J gene TRBJ2-1, with 7 bases aligning to TRBD1. Germline CDR1 MNHEY, CDR2 SVGAGI. The CDR3 is made up of 13 amino acids. V lost 10 bases, J lost 1 base, and 4 bases stayed unmatched. The CDR3 region has the DNA TGTGCCACCTGGACAGGTTCCTACAATGAGCAGTTCTTC. Its translation is CATWTGSYNEQFF.

This clone was observed a single time. This chain joins TRBV29-1 and TRBJ2-3; 7 nucleotides line up with TRBD1. The CDR3 is 17 amino acids. V trimming: 6 bases; J trimming: 3 bases; junction bases outside the gene matches: 18. Germline CDR1 SQVTM, CDR2 ANQGSEA. The CDR3 DNA sequence: TGCAGCGTGAAAAGGACAGGACATACAGCAAGTACAGATACGCAGTATTTT. Amino acids: CSVKRTGHTASTDTQYF.

The V call is TRBV9, the J call TRBJ1-3; D ambiguous. The V and J ends lost 4 bases and 2 bases respectively, with 7 bases between them. Per the germline V gene, CDR1 is SGDLS and CDR2 is YYNGEE. The CDR3 extends over 13 amino acids. The CDR3 bases are TGTGCCAGCAGCCCACATACTGGAAACACCATATATTTT. It yields the protein CASSPHTGNTIYF. Complete variable domain (other parts from reference TRBV9 and TRBJ1-3): DSGVTQTPKHLITATGQRVTLRCSPRSGDLSVYWYQQSLDQGLQFLIQYYNGEERAKGNILERFSAQQFPDLHSELNLSSLELGDSALYFCASSPHTGNTIYFGEGSWLTVV.

This sequence joins TRBV6-1 and TRBJ2-1; perhaps TRBD2 as D (5 bases). V lost 6 bases and J 1 base, leaving 10 bases between the germline ends. Germline CDR1 MNHNS, CDR2 SASEGT. The CDR3 has 14 amino acids. The CDR3 coding sequence is TGTGCCAGCAGCTCCGGCGGGTCCTACAATGAGCAGTTCTTC. This encodes CASSSGGSYNEQFF.

The chain has TRBV2 and TRBJ1-2; D gene uncertain. The CDR3 loop spans 14 amino acids. Per germline, CDR1 SNHLY and CDR2 FYNNEI. V shed 3 bases and J shed 3 bases, with 11 bases lying between them. CDR3 sequence: CASSDGQPYYGYTF. Written as DNA, the CDR3 is TGTGCCAGCAGTGATGGGCAGCCCTACTATGGCTACACCTTC. Complete variable domain (other parts from reference TRBV2 and TRBJ1-2): EPEVTQTPSHQVTQMGQEVILRCVPISNHLYFYWYRQILGQKVEFLVSFYNNEISEKSEIFDDQFSVERPDGSNFTLKIRSTKLEDSAMYFCASSDGQPYYGYTFGSGTRLTVV.

V usage is TRBV4-1 and J usage is TRBJ1-1; 9 bases match TRBD1. Germline loops: CDR1 MGHRA, CDR2 YSYEKL. J lost 5 bases, V lost 6 bases, and 7 bases had no gene match. The CDR3 runs 14 residues. CDR3 sequence reads: CASSYTGGGTEAFF. CDR3 DNA sequence: TGCGCCAGCAGTTACACAGGGGGCGGGACTGAAGCTTTCTTT.

V usage is TRBV28 and J usage is TRBJ2-3; 10 positions agree with TRBD1. The CDR3 spans 16 residues. CDR1 MDHEN and CDR2 SYDVKM come from the germline V gene. The trim removed 3 bases at V and 2 bases at J, leaving 5 bases unmatched. The CDR3 bases are TGTGCCAGCAGTTTGACAGGGGGCGAGTACACAGATACGCAGTATTTT. Its protein is CASSLTGGEYTDTQYF.

The CDR3, as DNA: TGTGCCAGCAGCTTAGCCCACCAGGGCACTGAAGCTTTCTTT. It encodes CASSLAHQGTEAFF. V gene TRBV11-2 combines with J gene TRBJ1-1; TRBD1 might be the D (5 bases). The V gene lost 1 base and the J gene lost 4 bases, with 10 bases spanning the gap. The CDR3 length is 14 residues. Per the germline V gene, CDR1 is SGHAT and CDR2 is FQNNGV.

The chain combines TRBV6-5 with TRBJ1-2; 7 bases are a match to TRBD1. Per the germline V gene, CDR1 is MNHEY and CDR2 is SVGAGI. The CDR3 has 12 residues. The V gene end was trimmed by 5 bases and the J gene end by 5 bases; junction bases not matched to a gene: 2. The CDR3 loop reads CASSPGQYGYTF. The CDR3 DNA reads TGTGCCAGCAGTCCGGGACAGTATGGCTACACCTTC.

This rearrangement joins TRBV2 to TRBJ1-5, with TRBD1 matching 9 bases. This CDR3 contains 15 residues. Germline V gene data show CDR1 as SNHLY and CDR2 as FYNNEI. V dropped 6 bases and J dropped 6; count of bases not matched to a gene: 9. The CDR3 region has the DNA TGTGCCAGCAGCCCACGGGGGGACAGGGCTCAGCCCCAGCATTTT. Encoded protein: CASSPRGDRAQPQHF.

The chain combines TRBV4-1 with TRBJ1-1; 7 bases agree with TRBD1. Germline V CDR1 and CDR2: MGHRA, YSYEKL. The V gene end was trimmed by 0 bases and the J gene end by 1 base; junction bases not matched to a gene: 2. The CDR3 is 15 residues long. DNA for the CDR3: TGCGCCAGCAGCCAAGAGGACAGGACGAACACTGAAGCTTTCTTT. This codes for CASSQEDRTNTEAFF.

The chain has TRBV25-1 and TRBJ2-3; 11 bases line up with TRBD1. Germline V CDR1 and CDR2: MGHDK, SYGVNS. This CDR3 region has 16 residues. With 1 base clipped from V and 5 bases from J, the junction kept 5 bases outside the gene matches. CDR3 DNA sequence: TGTGCCAGCAGTGAATCTGGGACAGGGGGGGGAGATACGCAGTATTTT. It specifies CASSESGTGGGDTQYF.